Sequencing of this TCR beta chain was carried out in a study of T cell changes during pregnancy in multiple sclerosis. V lost 0 bases, J lost 3 bases, and 8 bases lay in between. The CDR3 is made up of 13 amino acids. Germline CDR1 GTSNPN, CDR2 SVGIG (reference sequence). TCRdb's table, derived via immunoSEQ multiplex PCR, lists solely in-frame clones and lacks some. The sample yields over 40,000 clones, 80% to 95% seen once. This specimen consisted of peripheral blood, obtained in the third trimester of pregnancy. The sequence was collected from a female donor with multiple sclerosis, enrolled in a pregnancy study. This sequence joins TRBV30 and TRBJ1-2; D gene ambiguous. CDR3 nucleotides: TGTGCCTGGAGTGTACGCCGGGACTATGGCTACACCTTC. Encoded protein: CAWSVRRDYGYTF.